A selection of T cell receptor beta chains follows, all from one sample in a study of shared clonotypes between healthy human individuals. Sequencing used immunoSEQ multiplex PCR; TCRdb keeps in-frame clones, though not all of them. The sample records some 1.1 million clones, 60% to 85% being singletons. The specimen sequenced was memory CD4+ T cells from PBMCs. The receptors come from a man aged 18 to 30 in good health. Some clones in this sample may be carry-over from other donors' samples. Each CDR3 is given with its conserved first and last residue. The D gene is left open where the match is weak. Size values are once, few and many counts, or a class for expanded clones, and some rows have none.

j_call	clone_size	v_call	d_call	cdr3_nt	cdr3_aa
TRBJ2-2	-	TRBV5-1	-	TGCGCCAGCGGGACAAGTAACACCGGGGAGCTGTTTTTT	CASGTSNTGELFF
TRBJ2-5	-	TRBV25-1	TRBD2	TGTGCCAGCAGTGCGGGACTAGCGGGAGGGGGCGAGACCCAGTACTTC	CASSAGLAGGGETQYF
TRBJ2-1	-	TRBV5-1	TRBD2	TGCGCCAGCAGCACCCGGACTAGCGGGAGGGCCACCCCGGTCGATGAGCAGTTCTTC	CASSTRTSGRATPVDEQFF
TRBJ2-5	-	TRBV7-9	TRBD2	TGTGCCAGCAGCTTAGCGGCGGGGGTGGAGACCCAGTACTTC	CASSLAAGVETQYF
TRBJ2-5	-	TRBV7-2	-	TGTGCCAGCAGCAGAGGGGGCCAAGAGACCCAGTACTTC	CASSRGGQETQYF
TRBJ2-7	few	TRBV10-3	TRBD2	TGTGCCATCAGTGAGTCGGGACTAGCGGGAGGTAACGAGCAGTACTTC	CAISESGLAGGNEQYF
TRBJ2-2	-	TRBV5-1	-	TGCGCCAGCAGCAACACGGGCCGAAACACCGGGGAGCTGTTTTTT	CASSNTGRNTGELFF
TRBJ2-7	-	TRBV28	-	TGTGCCAGCAGCGACTTCAGGGGTATCTACGAGCAGTACTTC	CASSDFRGIYEQYF
TRBJ2-7	many	TRBV7-6	TRBD2	TGTGCCAGCAGCTTAGCTGCGGGAGAGACCTACGAGCAGTACTTC	CASSLAAGETYEQYF
TRBJ2-1	-	TRBV4-1	TRBD2	TGCGCCAGCAGCCAGTCGGGACTAGCGCGGGTAGAGCAGTTCTTC	CASSQSGLARVEQFF
TRBJ2-1	-	TRBV7-8	TRBD2	TGTGCCAGCAGTCGGGAGGGGGTGGCCTACAATGAGCAGTTCTTC	CASSREGVAYNEQFF
TRBJ2-7	-	TRBV28	TRBD1	TGTGCCAGCAGTTCACTTGGGACAGGTTCCTGGGGGCAGTACTTC	CASSSLGTGSWGQYF
TRBJ2-5	once	TRBV7-2	-	TGTGCCAGCAGCCTAGGATTCTTGGAGACCCAGTACTTC	CASSLGFLETQYF
TRBJ2-7	few	TRBV30	TRBD2	TGTGCCTGGAGTGGTCAGGCGGGAGTTGCCTACGAGCAGTACTTC	CAWSGQAGVAYEQYF
TRBJ2-3	-	TRBV15	TRBD2	TGTGCCACCAGCAGGGGTCCCCTAGCGGGGCGCACAGATACGCAGTATTTT	CATSRGPLAGRTDTQYF
TRBJ1-1	once	TRBV10-3	-	TGTGCCATTAGGGGCGTGAACACTGAAGCTTTCTTT	CAIRGVNTEAFF
TRBJ2-2	-	TRBV5-4	-	TGTGCCAGCAGCTTGGCAGGGGGAGGGCTAGCCGGGGAGCTGTTTTTT	CASSLAGGGLAGELFF
TRBJ1-2	-	TRBV5-6	-	TGTGCCAGCAGCTCACTCAGCACCGGAGTGTATGGCTACACCTTC	CASSSLSTGVYGYTF
TRBJ1-3	-	TRBV15	-	TGTGCCACCAGCAGAGACAGGCTCTCTGGAAACACCATATATTTT	CATSRDRLSGNTIYF